A selection of T cell receptor beta chains follows, all from one sample in a study of Graves' ophthalmopathy and Graves' hyperthyroidism. TCRdb called the multiplex PCR reads again in MiXCR, with one record for every CDR3 protein. The table lists hundreds of thousands of distinct CDR3 sequences, 20% to 25% of them singletons. Sequenced input: peripheral blood. The receptors come from a woman aged 18-35 years with stable Graves' hyperthyroidism. The CDR3 runs from the conserved cysteine through the conserved F or W. A D gene is named only where the DNA matches it firmly. Clone size is given for some rows only: seen once, a few or many times, or a class if the clone is expanded.

J gene	clone size	D gene	V gene	CDR3 protein	CDR3 DNA
TRBJ2-2	many	.	TRBV12-3/TRBV12-4	CASSFRRSTGELFF	TGTGCCAGCAGTTTTCGCAGAAGCACCGGGGAGCTGTTTTTT
TRBJ1-2	many	TRBD1	TRBV4-1	CASSQGQGGYGYTF	TGCGCCAGCAGCCAAGGACAGGGGGGTTATGGCTACACCTTC
TRBJ2-5	many	.	TRBV25-1	CASSEGLVGSGETQYF	TGTGCCAGCAGTGAAGGGTTGGTTGGGTCCGGAGAGACCCAGTACTTC
TRBJ1-1	many	.	TRBV6-5	CASSYSTGLWTEAFF	TGTGCCAGCAGTTACTCGACGGGTCTGTGGACTGAAGCTTTCTTT
TRBJ1-2	.	.	TRBV28	CASSLRKDYGYTF	TGTGCCAGCAGTTTGCGCAAGGACTATGGCTACACCTTC
TRBJ2-5	few	.	TRBV12-3/TRBV12-4	CASSMGWGDQETQYF	TGTGCCAGCAGTATGGGTTGGGGGGATCAAGAGACCCAGTACTTC
TRBJ1-2	many	.	TRBV5-1	CASSPGQRNNYGYTF	TGCGCCAGCAGCCCTGGACAGAGAAATAACTATGGCTACACCTTC
TRBJ1-6	many	.	TRBV2	CASRQTNSPLHF	TGTGCCAGCAGGCAGACCAATTCACCCCTCCACTTT
TRBJ2-5	.	TRBD2	TRBV10-3	CAISVWGLAGEGPSETQYF	TGTGCCATCAGTGTTTGGGGACTAGCGGGAGAGGGGCCCTCAGAGACCCAGTACTTC
TRBJ2-7	many	TRBD1	TRBV20-1	CSARGQFAEQYF	TGCAGTGCTAGGGGACAGTTTGCCGAGCAGTACTTC
TRBJ2-7	many	.	TRBV7-3	CASSLSPGTREQYF	TGTGCCAGCAGCTTATCCCCCGGGACACGCGAGCAGTACTTC
TRBJ2-2	.	TRBD1	TRBV6-1	CASSAPGGDTGELFF	TGTGCCAGCAGCGCCCCAGGGGGCGACACCGGGGAGCTGTTTTTT
TRBJ2-5	many	.	TRBV29-1	CSGVEVETQYF	TGCAGCGGGGTGGAAGTGGAGACCCAGTACTTC
TRBJ2-7	many	.	TRBV6-1	CASSDPRWRSEQYF	TGTGCCAGCAGTGATCCTAGGTGGAGGAGTGAGCAGTACTTC
TRBJ2-7	many	.	TRBV14	CASSQEDRQYF	TGTGCCAGCAGCCAAGAGGACAGACAGTACTTC
TRBJ2-5	many	TRBD1	TRBV19	CASSIQGASETQYF	TGTGCCAGTAGTATCCAGGGGGCGTCAGAGACCCAGTACTTC
TRBJ2-5	.	TRBD2	TRBV5-1	CASSLGFSGGQETQYF	TGCGCCAGCAGCTTGGGGTTTTCGGGGGGACAAGAGACCCAGTACTTC
TRBJ1-1	many	.	TRBV30	CAWSNPVVEAFF	TGTGCCTGGAGTAACCCCGTAGTTGAAGCTTTCTTT
TRBJ2-4	few	.	TRBV5-6	CASSPRWGPIKGGNIQYF	TGTGCCAGCAGCCCGAGGTGGGGGCCCATAAAAGGGGGAAACATTCAGTACTTC
TRBJ2-5	many	TRBD1	TRBV12-3/TRBV12-4	CASSEQGALGETQYF	TGTGCCAGCAGTGAACAGGGGGCGCTGGGAGAGACCCAGTACTTC
TRBJ2-7	.	TRBD2	TRBV5-1	CASRPPSGRTYEQYF	TGCGCCAGCCGACCCCCCTCCGGGAGGACCTACGAGCAGTACTTC
TRBJ2-6	.	TRBD2	TRBV18	CASSSGAASGANVLTF	TGTGCCAGCTCAAGCGGGGCGGCCTCTGGGGCCAACGTCCTGACTTTC